This entry is about one T cell receptor (beta chain). Its matching antigen is unknown. Cultured CD4+ T cells had their DNA profiled by the Oncomine TCR Beta short-read assay. TCRdb reprocessed the PCR reads with MiXCR, giving one entry per CDR3 protein. The sample has about 21,000 distinct CDR3 sequences, about 62% seen once. Treatment noted: approximately nine-day PBMC culture with coronavirus spike peptide pools or control peptides (ViraFEST assay). These data come from a study of vaccination and CD4 T cells after COVID-19. About the research overall: Cultures serving as controls received a peptide pool (CEFX or HIV-1 Nef) or no peptide. Study outcomes and limitations: Researchers report that 304 of 307 vaccine-specific clones in convalescent patients proved spike mono-reactive.

V was shortened by 0 bases and J by 6 bases, with 4 bases between the two germline ends. CDR1 and CDR2 (germline): GTSNPN, SVGIG (reference sequence). This CDR3 is built from 11 residues. The TCR comes from a human donor who received a COVID-19 vaccine. The chain has TRBV30 and TRBJ2-3; D is ambiguous. The material was CD4+ T cells from blood, cultured in vitro, obtained before SARS-CoV-2 vaccination. CDR3 coding DNA: TGTGCCTGGAGTGTTTCCGATACGCAGTATTTT. As protein: CAWSVSDTQYF.